The clone carrying this T cell receptor (beta chain) has more than one count but fewer than ten. The antigen is not known. The source of the sample is a study of T cells after yellow fever vaccination. Study-wide findings and caveats: Contaminants from the bulk population, in the form of abundant clonotypes, could be found in FACS-sorted repertoires.

This CDR3 spans 15 amino acids. V was trimmed by 11 bases and J by 0 bases, leaving 17 bases between them. From germline, CDR1 is MNHNS and CDR2 SASEGT. TCRdb reprocessed the 5' RACE reads via MiXCR and lists one record per CDR3 protein. The data contain some 250,000 distinct CDR3 sequences, 6.9% of them singletons. This sample comprised CD4+ T cells sorted from PBMCs, obtained 15 days after the yellow fever booster vaccination. V usage is TRBV6-1 and J usage is TRBJ2-1; no firm D call. This receptor was obtained from a man aged 25-45 years who received the YFV17D yellow fever vaccine. CDR3 coding DNA: TGTGCCGCCCACACGACACCGAACTCCTACAATGAGCAGTTCTTC. This encodes CAAHTTPNSYNEQFF.